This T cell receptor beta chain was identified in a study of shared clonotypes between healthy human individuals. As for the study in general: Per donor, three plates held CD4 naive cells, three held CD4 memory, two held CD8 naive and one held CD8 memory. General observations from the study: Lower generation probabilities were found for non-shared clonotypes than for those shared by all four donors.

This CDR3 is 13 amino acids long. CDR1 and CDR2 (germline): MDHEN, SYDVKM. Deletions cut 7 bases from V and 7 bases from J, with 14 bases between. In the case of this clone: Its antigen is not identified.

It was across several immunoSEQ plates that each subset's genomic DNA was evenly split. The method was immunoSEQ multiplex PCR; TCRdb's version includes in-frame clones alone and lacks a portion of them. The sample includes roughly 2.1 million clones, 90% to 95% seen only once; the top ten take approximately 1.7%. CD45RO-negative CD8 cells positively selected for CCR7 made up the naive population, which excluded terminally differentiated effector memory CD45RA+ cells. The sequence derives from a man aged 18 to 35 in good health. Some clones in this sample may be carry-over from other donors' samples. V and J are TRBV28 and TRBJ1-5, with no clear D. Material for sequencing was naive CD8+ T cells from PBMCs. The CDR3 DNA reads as TGTGCCAGCATGATGTCGGCGGGCCAGCCCCAGCATTTT. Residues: CASMMSAGQPQHF.